The next 25 T cell receptor beta chains were all read from a single sample in a study of radiotherapy plus CTLA-4 blockade in lung cancer (dated by TCRdb to the late 2010s). Library preparation was by the immunoSEQ multiplex PCR assay. TCRdb took over this immuneACCESS table, retaining in-frame rearrangements with V and J assigned. Such tables are incomplete; in checked studies, under half of the missing clones stem from an unresolved V gene, and the remainder is unexplained. Here the sample has about 60,000 clones; about 70% occur a single time. Clones ranked in the top ten supply about 8.5% of the sample. The source was peripheral blood, collected from a patient treated with radiotherapy plus ipilimumab. The source is a human donor with non-small cell lung cancer whose response to radiotherapy plus ipilimumab could not be evaluated.

The chain links TRBV11-2 to TRBJ2-3; the D is unclear. V was pared by 2 bases and J by 6 bases, with 15 bases between. CDR1 and CDR2 from the germline V gene are SGHAT and FQNNGV. CDR3 length: 15 residues. CDR3 in amino acids: CASSLSSGLADTQYF. The CDR3 nucleotides read TGTGCCAGCAGCTTATCCTCCGGTCTCGCGGATACGCAGTATTTT. The full variable domain, its missing parts supplied by reference TRBV11-2 and TRBJ2-3, is EAGVAQSPRYKIIEKRQSVAFWCNPISGHATLYWYQQILGQGPKLLIQFQNNGVVDDSQLPKDRFSAERLKGVDSTLKIQPAKLEDSAVYLCASSLSSGLADTQYFGPGTRLTVL.

This chain uses TRBV9 with TRBJ1-6; perhaps TRBD1 as D (5 bases). CDR3 length equals 14 residues. The V gene's germline CDR1 is SGDLS and CDR2 YYNGEE. V was shortened by 5 bases and J by 7 bases, with 13 bases between the two germline ends. The DNA of the CDR3 is TGTGCCAGCAGAGCGGGACGGGGGAATTCACCCCTCCACTTT. Encoded protein: CASRAGRGNSPLHF.

CDR3: CASSDTDRSNEQFF. CDR3 DNA: TGTGCCAGCAGTGACACCGACAGATCCAATGAGCAGTTCTTC. This chain links TRBV6-4 with TRBJ2-1, with a weak D call TRBD1 (5 bases). V dropped 2 bases and J dropped 6 bases, with 11 bases sitting between them. The CDR3 totals 14 residues. Germline lookup yields CDR1 MRHNA and CDR2 SNTAGT.

This chain connects TRBV27 to TRBJ2-2; weak D call: TRBD1 (5 bases). Germline V gene lookup returns CDR1 MNHEY and CDR2 SMNVEV (reference sequence). There are 13 residues in the CDR3. V lost 7 bases, J lost 5 bases, and 11 bases lay in between. The CDR3 DNA is TGTGCCAGCAAATTCCAGGGAACCGGGGAGCTGTTTTTT. Encoded protein: CASKFQGTGELFF.

The chain employs TRBV4-1 and TRBJ1-2; TRBD1 matches 7 bases. The CDR3 covers 14 residues. Trimming at V came to 2 bases and at J to 8 bases, leaving 8 bases not matched to a gene. The germline V gene encodes CDR1 MGHRA and CDR2 YSYEKL. The CDR3, as DNA: TGCGCCAGCAGCCAACCTACAGGGGCGAGGGGCTACACCTTC. Translating gives CASSQPTGARGYTF.

This chain connects TRBV5-1 to TRBJ1-4, with 7 bases fitting TRBD1. The CDR3 is 15 amino acids. V was clipped by 5 bases and J by 0 bases; unmatched bases: 4. Per the germline V gene, CDR1 is SGHRS and CDR2 is YFSETQ. CDR3 protein: CASSWDSPTNEKLFF. CDR3 coding DNA: TGCGCCAGCAGTTGGGACAGCCCAACTAATGAAAAACTGTTTTTT.

The chain joins TRBV5-1 to TRBJ2-3; TRBD2 might be the D (6 bases). CDR1 and CDR2 from the germline V gene are SGHRS and YFSETQ. Trimming removed 6 bases at V and 2 bases at J, with 13 bases between. The CDR3 contains 14 residues. DNA of the CDR3: TGCGCCAGCAAATACGGCGGGGACACAGATACGCAGTATTTT. This encodes CASKYGGDTDTQYF.

The chain joins TRBV5-1 to TRBJ1-2; TRBD1 might be the D (5 bases). The V gene lost 0 bases and the J gene lost 8 bases, with 17 bases spanning the gap. There are 15 residues in the CDR3. Germline V gives CDR1 SGHRS, CDR2 YFSETQ. The CDR3 nucleotides are TGCGCCAGCAGCTTGGAAGGTCAGACAGCCCTAGGCTACACCTTC. Its translation: CASSLEGQTALGYTF.

The chain employs TRBV7-2 and TRBJ1-2; 11 nucleotides match TRBD1. V trimming: 5 bases; J trimming: 8 bases; junction bases outside the gene matches: 13. The CDR3 runs 16 residues. The germline gives CDR1 SGHTA, CDR2 FQGNSA. The CDR3 here is CASSQVIGQGAGGYTF. The CDR3 region has the DNA TGTGCCAGCAGCCAAGTAATCGGACAGGGGGCTGGAGGCTACACCTTC.

In this sample, this clone turned up a few times. J is TRBJ2-6 and V is TRBV5-1, with 10 bases that match TRBD1. J gave up 0 bases and V 3 bases, and 3 bases lay outside the gene matches. The CDR3 totals 17 residues. The germline gives CDR1 SGHRS, CDR2 YFSETQ. CDR3 nucleotide sequence: TGCGCCAGCAGCTCGGGACAGGGGAACTCTGGGGCCAACGTCCTGACTTTC. Encoded protein: CASSSGQGNSGANVLTF.

This clone was counted between two and nine times. The chain's CDR3 is CASSRQEWTSGSKWEETQYF. The CDR3 DNA follows: TGCGCCAGCAGTCGGCAGGAGTGGACTAGCGGGAGCAAATGGGAAGAGACCCAGTACTTC. The chain recombines TRBV23-1 with TRBJ2-5; 13 bases align to TRBD2. TRBV23-1 is labeled an ORF, and its function is uncertain. V lost 4 bases to trimming and J lost 3 bases; unmatched junction nucleotides: 17. This CDR3 has 20 amino acids.

The sample holds one count of this clone. The chain carries TRBV18 and TRBJ2-7; D might be TRBD2 (7 bases). Germline CDR1 is KGHSH and CDR2 is LQKENI. V was trimmed by 1 base and J by 5 bases, leaving 12 bases between them. CDR3 length equals 14 residues. In DNA, the CDR3 is TGTGCCAGCTCACCACGTGGGGGGGCGGACGAGCAGTACTTC. Its translation is CASSPRGGADEQYF.

The CDR3 DNA sequence: TGTGCCAGCAGCTTAGAACTTCAAGAGACCCAGTACTTC. It yields the protein CASSLELQETQYF. The chain recombines TRBV7-6 with TRBJ2-5; D uncertain. Per germline, CDR1 SGHVS and CDR2 FNYEAQ. The CDR3 has 13 amino acids. Trimming shortened V by 1 base and J by 2 bases, and 5 bases separated the two germline ends. The full variable domain, in which reference TRBV7-6 and TRBJ2-5 provide the parts outside the CDR3, is GAGVSQSPRYKVTKRGQDVALRCDPISGHVSLYWYRQALGQGPEFLTYFNYEAQQDKSGLPNDRFSAERPEGSISTLTIQRTEQRDSAMYRCASSLELQETQYFGPGTRLLVL.

This chain links TRBV5-1 with TRBJ2-7, with 8 bases identical to TRBD2. Per the germline V gene, CDR1 is SGHRS and CDR2 is YFSETQ. J was trimmed by 1 base and V by 1 base; bases with no gene match: 4. This CDR3 has 15 residues. The CDR3 protein is CASSLFPGGSYEQYF. The DNA for the CDR3 is TGCGCCAGCAGCTTGTTCCCGGGAGGGTCCTACGAGCAGTACTTC.

This clone showed up just a few times. The V call is TRBV30, the J call TRBJ2-7; no clear D. CDR3 length: 12 residues. Germline loops: CDR1 GTSNPN, CDR2 SVGIG (reference sequence). Trimming removed 0 bases from V and 3 bases from J, with 6 bases in between. CDR3 protein: CAWSVSYYEQYF. CDR3 nucleotide sequence: TGTGCCTGGAGTGTTTCGTACTACGAGCAGTACTTC. The entire variable domain, with the rest obtained from reference TRBV30 and TRBJ2-7, is as follows: SQTIHQWPATLVQPVGSPLSLECTVEGTSNPNLYWYRQAAGRGLQLLFYSVGIGQISSEVPQNLSASRPQDRQFILSSKKLLLSDSGFYLCAWSVSYYEQYFGPGTRLTVT.

This clone was observed a single time. The chain is built from TRBV14 and TRBJ1-3; no definite D call. Trimming removed 4 bases from V and 0 bases from J, with 7 bases in between. The CDR3 is made up of 14 amino acids. Germline-derived CDR1 and CDR2 are SGHDN and FVKESK. The CDR3 loop reads CASSRSSSGNTIYF. The CDR3 bases are TGTGCCAGCAGCCGTTCGAGCTCTGGAAACACCATATATTTT.

The rearrangement joins TRBV15 to TRBJ1-6; 9 bases agree with TRBD1. V was pared by 5 bases and J by 10 bases, with 6 bases of the junction left unmatched. The length of the CDR3 is 14 residues. Germline assignment: CDR1 LNHNV and CDR2 YYDKDF (reference sequence). CDR3 region: CATSWTGASSPLHF. DNA for the CDR3: TGTGCCACCAGCTGGACAGGGGCAAGCTCACCCCTCCACTTT.

This clone has a handful of counts. The V gene is TRBV6-6, the J gene TRBJ1-1; maybe TRBD1 (5 bases). This CDR3 spans 12 amino acids. Germline V gene data show CDR1 as MNHNY and CDR2 as SVGAGI (reference sequence). The germline V and J ends were trimmed by 2 bases and 7 bases, with 8 bases remaining between them. CDR3 DNA: TGTGCCAGCAGTTACGGGGCCATTGAAGCTTTCTTT. This codes for CASSYGAIEAFF.

This chain connects TRBV9 to TRBJ2-7, with D uncertain. Trimming pared 3 bases from V and 1 base from J, leaving 11 bases between. The CDR3 covers 14 residues. CDR1 and CDR2 from the germline V gene are SGDLS and YYNGEE. CDR3 nucleotide sequence: TGTGCCAGCAGCGCCCAACATCCTTCCTACGAGCAGTACTTC. Translating it yields CASSAQHPSYEQYF.

This clone was seen more than once but under ten times. The CDR3 bases are TGTGCCAGCAGCATCCCGGCTGGAAACACCATATATTTT. Translated: CASSIPAGNTIYF. J is TRBJ1-3 and V is TRBV5-4, with D hard to call. CDR3 size: 13 residues. Trimming stripped 4 bases from V and 2 bases from J, with 7 bases between. CDR1 SGHNT and CDR2 YYREEE come from the germline V gene (reference sequence).

V and J are TRBV6-1 and TRBJ2-5; TRBD1 matches 9 bases. CDR1 and CDR2 from the germline V gene are MNHNS and SASEGT. This CDR3 contains 14 residues. The J segment lost 5 bases and the V segment lost 6 bases, leaving 7 bases of the junction unmatched. Here the CDR3 reads CASRPTGGAETQYF. The CDR3 coding sequence is TGTGCCAGCAGACCCACAGGGGGCGCCGAGACCCAGTACTTC.

J is TRBJ1-1 and V is TRBV28; the D gene is possibly TRBD1 (5 bases). Per the germline V gene, CDR1 is MDHEN and CDR2 is SYDVKM. Trimming shortened V by 8 bases and J by 5 bases, and 12 bases separated the two germline ends. The CDR3 has 12 residues. The CDR3 loop reads CASSRGGTEAFF. CDR3 nucleotide sequence: TGTGCCAGCTCGAGGGGAGGAACTGAAGCTTTCTTT.

Only one count was recorded for this clone. This chain connects TRBV7-2 to TRBJ2-1; TRBD2 agrees at 13 bases. V shed 7 bases, J shed 10 bases, and the junction held 4 bases outside the gene matches. The CDR3 is 13 residues long. Germline loops: CDR1 SGHTA, CDR2 FQGNSA. CDR3 amino acids: CASNLGLAGEQFF. CDR3 in DNA: TGTGCCAGCAACTTGGGACTAGCGGGAGAGCAGTTCTTC.

V gene TRBV28 combines with J gene TRBJ1-2; D might be TRBD1 (6 bases). CDR3 length: 17 amino acids. V was pared by 7 bases and J by 4 bases, with 25 bases between. The germline gives CDR1 MDHEN, CDR2 SYDVKM. CDR3 in DNA: TGTGCCAGCATGAGGGCCGGCGGGGGGGCTTCTTTCTATGGCTACACCTTC. Its translation is CASMRAGGGASFYGYTF.

The chain has TRBV15 and TRBJ1-1; TRBD1 aligns across 11 bases. The V gene end was trimmed by 3 bases and the J gene end by 8 bases; junction bases not matched to a gene: 8. The germline gives CDR1 LNHNV, CDR2 YYDKDF (reference sequence). The CDR3 is 15 amino acids. The CDR3, as DNA: TGTGCCACCAGCAGGGACCGGACAGGGGGCCGGGAAGCTTTCTTT. As protein: CATSRDRTGGREAFF. Drawing the rest from reference TRBV15 and TRBJ1-1, the complete variable domain is DAMVIQNPRYQVTQFGKPVTLSCSQTLNHNVMYWYQQKSSQAPKLLFHYYDKDFNNEADTPDNFQSRRPNTSFCFLDIRSPGLGDTAMYLCATSRDRTGGREAFFGQGTRLTVV.